This entry concerns a single T cell receptor beta chain. The data belong to a study of blood T cell repertoires in COVID-19. Whole-study context: There were acute and convalescent COVID-19 samples, and they came from the United States, Italy and Spain.

The table came from immunoSEQ multiplex PCR; TCRdb's copy has only in-frame clones and leaves some out. The table lists just over 650,000 clones, about 90% of them singletons, with 0.2% to 0.3% in the top ten. Germline lookup yields CDR1 MNHEY and CDR2 SVGEGT. V was cut by 2 bases and J by 1 base, with 13 bases left in between. The CDR3 sequence is 16 residues long. The sequence came from a young woman with acute or convalescent COVID-19. The V gene is TRBV6-2 or TRBV6-3, the J gene TRBJ2-3; D may be TRBD2 (5 bases). The sequenced sample was peripheral blood. The CDR3 reads CASSYDYVMGTDTQYF. CDR3 DNA sequence: TGTGCCAGCAGTTACGACTATGTAATGGGCACAGATACGCAGTATTTT.